These 9 T cell receptor beta chains were all obtained from the same sample, sequenced in a study of shared clonotypes between healthy human individuals. The table came from immunoSEQ multiplex PCR; TCRdb's copy has only in-frame clones and leaves some out. The sample has about 2.4 million clones, over 85% seen once. What was sequenced was naive CD4+ T cells from PBMCs. Subset here: CD45RA+ positively selected. These receptors were taken from a man in his late teens or twenties in good health. Some clones in this sample may be carry-over from other donors' samples.

The genes are TRBV29-1 and TRBJ2-1, with 10 bases lining up with TRBD1. Germline CDR1 and CDR2: SQVTM and ANQGSEA. J was trimmed by 3 bases and V by 6 bases; bases with no gene match: 11. CDR3 length: 16 residues. The CDR3 reads CSVDTPGQGHYNEQFF. The CDR3 DNA reads as TGCAGCGTGGACACACCGGGACAGGGGCACTACAATGAGCAGTTCTTC.

The chain is built from TRBV4-1 and TRBJ2-1; tentative D call: TRBD2 (5 bases). The CDR3 contains 17 residues. CDR1 is MGHRA, CDR2 YSYEKL, per germline. Trimming removed 1 base from V and 1 base from J, with 14 bases in between. The CDR3 region is CASSQGGGRRSYNEQFF. CDR3 nucleotide sequence: TGCGCCAGCAGCCAAGGAGGAGGACGAAGGTCCTACAATGAGCAGTTCTTC.

The rearrangement links TRBV27 to TRBJ1-5, with D possibly TRBD1 on 6 matching bases. The CDR3 covers 13 residues. In germline, CDR1 is MNHEY, CDR2 SMNVEV (reference sequence). Trimming shortened V by 5 bases and J by 5 bases, and 10 bases separated the two germline ends. The CDR3 DNA sequence: TGTGCCAGCAGTGACAGGCCGGATCAGCCCCAGCATTTT. This gives the protein CASSDRPDQPQHF.

This clone came up once. For the CDR3, the DNA is TGTGCCAGCACCCCCCAAGGTGGGACGGGGATCTATGGCTACACCTTC. It is translated as CASTPQGGTGIYGYTF. The V call is TRBV2, the J call TRBJ1-2, with D tentatively TRBD1 (5 bases). The V gene's germline CDR1 is SNHLY and CDR2 FYNNEI. The CDR3 runs to 16 residues. Trimming left V 7 bases short and J 4 bases short, with 22 bases between. Using reference TRBV2 and TRBJ1-2 for the parts outside the CDR3, the full variable domain is EPEVTQTPSHQVTQMGQEVILRCVPISNHLYFYWYRQILGQKVEFLVSFYNNEISEKSEIFDDQFSVERPDGSNFTLKIRSTKLEDSAMYFCASTPQGGTGIYGYTFGSGTRLTVV.

This clone was seen just once. This rearrangement joins TRBV6-1 to TRBJ2-1; 7 positions match TRBD2. CDR1 and CDR2 from the germline V gene are MNHNS and SASEGT. V lost 11 bases and J lost 8; bases outside the gene matches: 15. There are 14 residues in the CDR3. The CDR3 loop reads CASRGGSPSDEQFF. The CDR3, as DNA: TGTGCCTCTCGGGGCGGGAGCCCCTCGGATGAGCAGTTCTTC.

V usage is TRBV7-6 and J usage is TRBJ2-5; 13 nucleotides align to TRBD2. The CDR3 contains 16 residues. Trimming at V came to 9 bases and at J to 5 bases, leaving 12 bases not matched to a gene. CDR1 is SGHVS and CDR2 is FNYEAQ in the germline V gene. The CDR3 coding sequence is TGTGCCAGACCCTCCAATGGACTAGCGGGAGTCGAGACCCAGTACTTC. It encodes CARPSNGLAGVETQYF.

This clone was seen just once. V usage is TRBV4-3 and J usage is TRBJ2-5; 9 bases align to TRBD2. The CDR3 consists of 16 residues. With V trimmed by 0 bases and J by 3 bases, 5 bases remained unmatched. Germline lookup yields CDR1 LGHNA and CDR2 YSLEER. The CDR3 nucleotides are TGCGCCAGCAGCCAAGATTTCCCTAGCGGGGAAGAGACCCAGTACTTC. It is translated as CASSQDFPSGEETQYF.

The J gene is TRBJ2-7, the V gene TRBV2, with D possibly being TRBD1 (5 bases). V gave up 7 bases and J gave up 4 bases, with 14 bases separating them. Germline values: CDR1 SNHLY, CDR2 FYNNEI. This CDR3 has 13 amino acids. CDR3 nucleotides: TGTGCCAGCAAGGGCAGGGTGGGGTACGAGCAGTACTTC. It specifies CASKGRVGYEQYF.

The chain has TRBV6-4 and TRBJ2-1; TRBD1 or TRBD2 may be the D gene (6 bases each). The length of the CDR3 is 14 residues. Looked up from germline, CDR1 is MRHNA and CDR2 is SNTAGT. Trimming cost V 6 bases and J 7 bases, with 16 bases left between them. In DNA form, the CDR3 reads TGTGCCAGCAGCCGTACGGGGGCGACTAATGAGCAGTTCTTC. This gives the protein CASSRTGATNEQFF.